The 8 T cell receptor beta chains below all came from one sample that was sequenced in a study of T-cell reconstitution after alpha-beta-depleted transplantation in children (dated by TCRdb to 2015 to 2016). Libraries were constructed by PCR. Sequencing was carried out with an Illumina HiSeq 2500. TCR libraries were prepared with molecular barcoding, using unique molecular identifiers to normalize TCRbeta repertoire quantification. TCRdb reprocessing: public reads trimmed at Q25 with fastp, clones called with MiXCR, in-frame beta chains kept. Every entry covers one CDR3 protein and lists the most common genes and DNA from its rows. The sample includes some 500,000 distinct CDR3 sequences, with roughly 18% observed a single time. The ten largest account for more than 2.5% of the sample. The sequencing used PBMCs from the stem cell graft donor, collected from the stem cell graft. The receptors derive from a human donor who donated a stem cell graft to a child with acute lymphoblastic leukemia.

The V call is TRBV7-2, the J call TRBJ2-5; TRBD1 might be the D (5 bases). The CDR3 extends over 15 amino acids. The V gene lost 3 bases and the J gene lost 4 bases, with 15 bases spanning the gap. Germline loops: CDR1 SGHTA, CDR2 FQGNSA. This CDR3 is CASSLAGLLRETQYF. The CDR3 DNA sequence: TGTGCCAGCAGCTTGGCAGGGTTGTTACGAGAGACCCAGTACTTC.

The sample holds a few counts of this clonotype. V and J are TRBV5-1 and TRBJ2-7, with D unresolved. Germline V gene data show CDR1 as SGHRS and CDR2 as YFSETQ. The CDR3 runs to 14 residues. V was clipped by 2 bases and J by 2 bases, with 11 bases between them. The CDR3 DNA follows: TGCGCCAGCAGCTTTGGCGGCAGCGCCTACGAGCAGTACTTC. Amino acid sequence: CASSFGGSAYEQYF.

The V gene is TRBV12-3 or TRBV12-4, the J gene TRBJ2-3; D call uncertain. The CDR3 length is 14 residues. V lost 2 bases and J 3 bases, leaving 9 bases between the germline ends. CDR3 sequence: CASSLRSETDTQYF. DNA of the CDR3: TGTGCCAGCAGTTTACGAAGCGAGACAGATACGCAGTATTTT.

The chain couples TRBV7-2 to TRBJ2-3, with D perhaps TRBD2 (7 bases). Trimming took off 6 bases at V and 0 bases at J, with 13 bases between the two ends. Germline CDR1 reads SGHTA; CDR2 reads FQGNSA. The CDR3 spans 15 residues. CDR3 nucleotide sequence: TGTGCCAGCAGGGGGGGGCTCCTTAGCACAGATACGCAGTATTTT. Translating it yields CASRGGLLSTDTQYF.

This clonotype was detected only a few times. The chain couples TRBV12-3 or TRBV12-4 to TRBJ1-5, with no clear D. The CDR3 loop spans 14 amino acids. The germline V and J ends were trimmed by 2 bases and 4 bases, with 9 bases remaining between them. In DNA form, the CDR3 reads TGTGCCAGCAGTTTAAGTCAAATAAATCAGCCCCAGCATTTT. Its translation: CASSLSQINQPQHF.

The chain employs TRBV9 and TRBJ2-6, with 7 bases aligning to TRBD1. The germline CDR1 and CDR2 sequences are SGDLS and YYNGEE. This CDR3 spans 17 amino acids. V gave up 2 bases and J gave up 2 bases; unmatched junction bases: 7. CDR3: CASSVPQGHPGANVLTF. CDR3 in DNA: TGTGCCAGCAGCGTCCCACAGGGGCACCCTGGGGCCAACGTCCTGACTTTC.

In its sample, this clonotype was seen a few times. This chain joins TRBV4-1 and TRBJ2-2; 8 bases line up with TRBD1. The J segment lost 2 bases and the V segment lost 6 bases, leaving 14 bases of the junction unmatched. Germline CDR1 and CDR2: MGHRA and YSYEKL. The CDR3 has 18 amino acids. The CDR3 nucleotides read TGCGCCAGCAGACCCGACGGCCAGGGGGCTAAAAACACCGGGGAGCTGTTTTTT. Residues: CASRPDGQGAKNTGELFF.

Ten or more counts support this clonotype. The rearrangement links TRBV12-3 or TRBV12-4 to TRBJ2-3, with D possibly called TRBD1 or TRBD2 (5 bases each). The CDR3 covers 15 residues. The V end lost 5 bases, the J end lost 0 bases, and 12 bases lay between the germline ends. CDR3 sequence reads: CASSTRDESTDTQYF. The CDR3 nucleotides read TGTGCCAGCAGTACCCGGGACGAAAGCACAGATACGCAGTATTTT.